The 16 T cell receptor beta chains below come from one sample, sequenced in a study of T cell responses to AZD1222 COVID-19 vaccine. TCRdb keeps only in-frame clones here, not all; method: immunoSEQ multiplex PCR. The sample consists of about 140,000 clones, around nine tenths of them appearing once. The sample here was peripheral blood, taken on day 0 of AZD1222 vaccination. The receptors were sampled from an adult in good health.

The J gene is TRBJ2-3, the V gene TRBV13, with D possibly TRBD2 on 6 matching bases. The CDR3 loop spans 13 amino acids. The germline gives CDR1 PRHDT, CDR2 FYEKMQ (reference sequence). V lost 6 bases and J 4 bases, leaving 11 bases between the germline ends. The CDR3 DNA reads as TGTGCCAGCAGGGAGGGCGGGGCAGATACGCAGTATTTT. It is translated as CASREGGADTQYF. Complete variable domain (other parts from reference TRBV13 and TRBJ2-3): AAGVIQSPRHLIKEKRETATLKCYPIPRHDTVYWYQQGPGQDPQFLISFYEKMQSDKGSIPDRFSAQQFSDYHSELNMSSLELGDSALYFCASREGGADTQYFGPGTRLTVL.

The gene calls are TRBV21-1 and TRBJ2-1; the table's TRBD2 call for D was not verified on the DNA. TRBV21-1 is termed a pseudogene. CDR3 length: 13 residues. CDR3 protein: CASSKEGAYEQFF. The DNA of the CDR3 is TGTGCCAGCAGCAAAGAAGGAGCCTATGAGCAGTTCTTC.

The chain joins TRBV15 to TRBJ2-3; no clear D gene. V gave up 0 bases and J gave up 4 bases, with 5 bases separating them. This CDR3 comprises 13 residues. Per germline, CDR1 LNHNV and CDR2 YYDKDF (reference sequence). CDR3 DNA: TGTGCCACCAGCAGAGATAGGGCAGATACGCAGTATTTT. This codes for CATSRDRADTQYF.

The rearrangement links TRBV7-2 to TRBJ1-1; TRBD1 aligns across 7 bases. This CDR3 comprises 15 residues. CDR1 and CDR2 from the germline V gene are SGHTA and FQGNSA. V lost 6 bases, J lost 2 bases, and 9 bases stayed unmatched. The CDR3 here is CASRAPGTENTEAFF. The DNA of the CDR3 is TGTGCCAGCAGAGCCCCCGGGACAGAAAACACTGAAGCTTTCTTT.

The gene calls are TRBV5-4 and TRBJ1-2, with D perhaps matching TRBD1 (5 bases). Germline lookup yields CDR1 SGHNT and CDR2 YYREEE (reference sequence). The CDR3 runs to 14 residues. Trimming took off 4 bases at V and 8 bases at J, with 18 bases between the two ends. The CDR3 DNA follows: TGTGCCAGCAGCCCCCGGGACGGTGGTTTAGGCTACACCTTC. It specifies CASSPRDGGLGYTF.

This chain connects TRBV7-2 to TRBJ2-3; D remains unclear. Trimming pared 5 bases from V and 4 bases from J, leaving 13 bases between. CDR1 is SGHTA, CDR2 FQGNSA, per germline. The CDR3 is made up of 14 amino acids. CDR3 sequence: CASSPLGPSDTQYF. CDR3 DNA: TGTGCCAGCAGCCCCCTAGGACCCTCAGATACGCAGTATTTT. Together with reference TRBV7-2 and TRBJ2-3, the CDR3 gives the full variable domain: GAGVSQSPSNKVTEKGKDVELRCDPISGHTALYWYRQSLGQGLEFLIYFQGNSAPDKSGLPSDRFSAERTGGSVSTLTIQRTQQEDSAVYLCASSPLGPSDTQYFGPGTRLTVL.

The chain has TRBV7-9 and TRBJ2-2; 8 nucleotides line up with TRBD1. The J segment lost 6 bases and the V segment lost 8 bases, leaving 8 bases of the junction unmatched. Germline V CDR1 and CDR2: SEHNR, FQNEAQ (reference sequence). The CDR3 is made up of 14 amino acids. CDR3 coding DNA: TGTGCCAGCCAGGGGGCGGCGGATTCCGGGGAGCTGTTTTTT. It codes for CASQGAADSGELFF.

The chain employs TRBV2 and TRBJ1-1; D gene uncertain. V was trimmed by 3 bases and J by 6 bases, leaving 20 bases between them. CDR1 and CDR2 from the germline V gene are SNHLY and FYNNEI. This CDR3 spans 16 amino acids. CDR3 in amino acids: CASSDLAESFGSEAFF. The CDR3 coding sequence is TGTGCCAGCAGTGATTTGGCAGAGTCATTTGGATCTGAAGCTTTCTTT.

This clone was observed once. In DNA, the CDR3 is TGTGCCAGCAGCCCCGACAGGGGAGAGGAGACCCAGTACTTC. Its protein is CASSPDRGEETQYF. This chain connects TRBV9 to TRBJ2-5, with 8 bases lining up with TRBD1. The trim removed 4 bases at V and 5 bases at J, leaving 7 bases unmatched. Germline values: CDR1 SGDLS, CDR2 YYNGEE. This CDR3 has 14 amino acids.

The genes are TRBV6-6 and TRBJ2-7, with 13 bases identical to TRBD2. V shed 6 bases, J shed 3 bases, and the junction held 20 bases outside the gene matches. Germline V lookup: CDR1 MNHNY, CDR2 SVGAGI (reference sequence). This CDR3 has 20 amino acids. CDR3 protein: CASSRRPPGLAGPDYYEQYF. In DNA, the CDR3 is TGTGCCAGCAGCCGCCGGCCCCCGGGACTAGCGGGACCAGACTACTACGAGCAGTACTTC.

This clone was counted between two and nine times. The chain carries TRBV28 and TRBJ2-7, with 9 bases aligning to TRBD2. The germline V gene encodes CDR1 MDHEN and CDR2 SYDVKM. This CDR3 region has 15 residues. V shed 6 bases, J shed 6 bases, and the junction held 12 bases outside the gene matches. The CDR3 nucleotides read TGTGCCAGCAGGGGTAGCGGGAGCAAAGGGGGCGAGCAGTACTTC. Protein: CASRGSGSKGGEQYF.

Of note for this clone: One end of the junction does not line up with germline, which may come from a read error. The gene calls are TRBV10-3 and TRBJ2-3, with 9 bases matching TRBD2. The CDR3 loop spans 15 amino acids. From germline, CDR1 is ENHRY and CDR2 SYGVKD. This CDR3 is CAISEAGGGTYTQYF. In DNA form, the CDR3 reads TGTGCCATCAGTGAAGCGGGAGGTGGCACATATACGCAGTATTTT.

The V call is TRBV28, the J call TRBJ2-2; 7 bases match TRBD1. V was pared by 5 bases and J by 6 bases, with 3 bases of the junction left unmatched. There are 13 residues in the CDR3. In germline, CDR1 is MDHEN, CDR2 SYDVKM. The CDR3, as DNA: TGTGCCAGCAGTCAAAGGGGGCCCGGGGAGCTGTTTTTT. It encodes CASSQRGPGELFF.

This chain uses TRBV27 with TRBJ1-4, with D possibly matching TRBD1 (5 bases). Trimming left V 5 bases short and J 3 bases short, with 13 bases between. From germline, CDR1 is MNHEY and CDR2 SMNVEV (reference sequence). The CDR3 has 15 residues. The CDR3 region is CASSTRDPANEKLFF. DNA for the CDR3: TGTGCCAGCAGTACCCGGGACCCCGCTAATGAAAAACTGTTTTTT.

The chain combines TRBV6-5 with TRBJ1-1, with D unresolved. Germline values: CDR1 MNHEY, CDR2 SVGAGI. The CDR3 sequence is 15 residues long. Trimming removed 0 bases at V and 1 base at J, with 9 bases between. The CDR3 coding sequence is TGTGCCAGCAGTTACTCTTACGTTCGGAACACTGAAGCTTTCTTT. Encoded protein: CASSYSYVRNTEAFF.

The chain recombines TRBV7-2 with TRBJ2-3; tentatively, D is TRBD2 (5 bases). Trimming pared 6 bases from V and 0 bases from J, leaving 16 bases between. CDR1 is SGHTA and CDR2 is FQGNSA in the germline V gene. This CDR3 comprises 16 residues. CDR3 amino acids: CASSREAEFSTDTQYF. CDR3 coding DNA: TGTGCCAGCAGTCGAGAAGCGGAATTTAGCACAGATACGCAGTATTTT.